The rows below give T cell receptor beta chains drawn from one sample of a study of beta chain features in type 1 diabetes. Sequencing used immunoSEQ multiplex PCR; TCRdb keeps in-frame clones, though not all of them. In the table there are more than 300,000 clones, about 15% of which are singletons. Sequenced input: naive CD4+ T cells from blood. Source of these receptors: a young woman in good health. Both conserved end residues are part of each CDR3. The D gene is left open where the match is weak. Part of the rows lack a size; the others show once, few, many or a class for expanded clones.

TRBV28,-,-,TRBJ1-2,TGTGCCAGCAGCTTGGGCAAAACAGGGAGTGGCTACACCTTC,CASSLGKTGSGYTF
TRBV28,-,TRBD1,TRBJ2-5,TGTGCCAGCAGTTTATCCGTGATTAGGACAGGGAGTTCGGAGACCCAGTACTTC,CASSLSVIRTGSSETQYF
TRBV19,few,-,TRBJ2-7,TGTGCCAGTGCGGCGGGGTACGAGCAGTACTTC,CASAAGYEQYF
TRBV5-4,few,-,TRBJ2-7,TGTGCCACGGGATCCAACTACGAGCAGTACTTC,CATGSNYEQYF
TRBV30,few,-,TRBJ2-1,TGTGCCTGGAGTGAAAATGTAGCGAGGTACAATGAGCAGTTCTTC,CAWSENVARYNEQFF
TRBV4-1,-,-,TRBJ2-1,TGCGCCAGCAGCCTGGGGGGTGAGCAGTTCTTC,CASSLGGEQFF
TRBV2,-,TRBD1,TRBJ2-2,TGTGCCAGCAGTGATATACAGGGGAACGGGGAGCTGTTTTTT,CASSDIQGNGELFF
TRBV7-8,-,TRBD1,TRBJ1-2,TGTGCCAGCAGCCCGACGACAGGGTCGGGAGGCTACACCTTC,CASSPTTGSGGYTF
TRBV6-5,-,TRBD1,TRBJ1-1,TGTGCCAGCAGTTACCAGGGGGCTGGGACTGAAGCTTTCTTT,CASSYQGAGTEAFF
TRBV29-1,few,-,TRBJ1-2,TGCAGCGCCGGGCAGGGGCAGAGTGGCTACACCTTC,CSAGQGQSGYTF
TRBV29-1,-,-,TRBJ1-1,TGCAGCCCGGAGGGGCGCTTGAACACTGAAGCTTTCTTT,CSPEGRLNTEAFF
TRBV7-2,-,-,TRBJ2-5,TGTGCCAGCAGCGAGGTGAGGGAGACCCAGTACTTC,CASSEVRETQYF
TRBV1,-,-,TRBJ2-1,TGCACCAGCAGCCCAATAGCGGGGAAATATTGGAATGAGCAGTTCTTC,CTSSPIAGKYWNEQFF
TRBV5-1,few,-,TRBJ2-7,TGCGCCAGCAGCATGGACTTCTCCTACGAGCAGTACTTC,CASSMDFSYEQYF
TRBV28,-,-,TRBJ1-2,TGTGCCAGCAAGGTGGACAGTATCTATGGCTACACCTTC,CASKVDSIYGYTF
TRBV10-3,few,TRBD2,TRBJ2-5,TGTGCCATCAGCCCAACTAGCGGGGGAGAGACCCAGTACTTC,CAISPTSGGETQYF
TRBV5-4,few,TRBD1,TRBJ2-7,TGTGCCAGCAGCCGATCTGGACAGGACTACGAGCAGTACTTC,CASSRSGQDYEQYF
TRBV9,few,TRBD2,TRBJ2-2,TGTGCCAGCAGTCCCGGGACTAGCGGTAACACCGGGGAGCTGTTTTTT,CASSPGTSGNTGELFF
TRBV19,-,TRBD2,TRBJ2-7,TGTGCCAGTAGTCCGGAGACTAGCGGGAAGACGTGGGAGCAGTACTTC,CASSPETSGKTWEQYF
TRBV5-4,few,TRBD1,TRBJ2-1,TGTGCCAGCAGCCCCGGGACAGACAATGAGCAGTTCTTC,CASSPGTDNEQFF
TRBV30,-,-,TRBJ2-7,TGTGCCTGGAGTCCCTCACGGTACGAGCAGTACTTC,CAWSPSRYEQYF
TRBV7-2,few,TRBD2,TRBJ2-1,TGTGCCAGCAGCTCGACTAGCGGGTTATACAATGAGCAGTTCTTC,CASSSTSGLYNEQFF
TRBV4-2,-,-,TRBJ2-2,TGTGCCAGCAGCCAAGATCAGTCGAACACCGGGGAGCTGTTTTTT,CASSQDQSNTGELFF
TRBV5-1,-,-,TRBJ2-7,TGCGCCAGCAGCTTGGGTACAGGGAGCTCCTACGAGCAGTACTTC,CASSLGTGSSYEQYF
TRBV27,few,-,TRBJ2-6,TGTGCCAGCAGTTTAAATTCGGGTAGCTCTGGGGCCAACGTCCTGACTTTC,CASSLNSGSSGANVLTF
TRBV9,few,-,TRBJ1-4,TGTGCCAGCAGCCCTAGTGGAGGGGAGTATGAAAAACTGTTTTTT,CASSPSGGEYEKLFF
TRBV18,-,TRBD2,TRBJ2-1,TGTGCCAGCTCACCCCGGACTAGCGCGACGTTGAGGGTTGAGCAGTTCTTC,CASSPRTSATLRVEQFF
TRBV4-3,few,TRBD2,TRBJ2-1,TGCGCCAGCAGCCAATATATAGCGGGAGGGCCAGGTGAGCAGTTCTTC,CASSQYIAGGPGEQFF
TRBV5-4,-,-,TRBJ2-7,TGTGCCAGCAGCGCAGGACTATTAAGTCCCGAGCAGTACTTC,CASSAGLLSPEQYF
TRBV7-3,few,-,TRBJ2-3,TGTGCCAGCAGCTTGGGCCCCACGGATACGCAGTATTTT,CASSLGPTDTQYF
TRBV7-2,few,TRBD1,TRBJ2-7,TGTGCCAGCAGCGCCCGGACAGGGAACTACGAGCAGTACTTC,CASSARTGNYEQYF
TRBV9,-,-,TRBJ2-6,TGTGCCAGCAGCGTAGAGGGGCCCGGGGTCCTGACTTTC,CASSVEGPGVLTF
TRBV7-3,few,-,TRBJ1-1,TGTGCCAGCAGCTCCGGGATGAGCACTGAAGCTTTCTTT,CASSSGMSTEAFF
TRBV7-9,-,TRBD1,TRBJ2-5,TGTGCCAGCAGCAGGAATCGGGACAGGGTGGGTGAGACCCAGTACTTC,CASSRNRDRVGETQYF
TRBV18,few,TRBD1,TRBJ2-7,TGTGCCAGCTCACCACCGGGACAGGCCCTCAACGAGCAGTACTTC,CASSPPGQALNEQYF
TRBV2,-,TRBD2,TRBJ2-3,TGTGCCAGCAGTGAGGGACTAGCGGGTGTCACAGATACGCAGTATTTT,CASSEGLAGVTDTQYF
TRBV29-1,few,-,TRBJ2-1,TGCAGCGTTGAGCCAGGGGAGCAGTTCTTC,CSVEPGEQFF
TRBV7-6,few,-,TRBJ2-7,TGTGCCAGCAGCTTACGGGACAAAGCCTACGAGCAGTACTTC,CASSLRDKAYEQYF
TRBV5-6,-,-,TRBJ2-5,TGTGCCAGCAGCTTGAACAGGGCCGGGTTGGAGACCCAGTACTTC,CASSLNRAGLETQYF
TRBV6-5,few,TRBD1,TRBJ2-7,TGTGCCAGTGTGGGGACAGCTGTTTCCTACGAGCAGTACTTC,CASVGTAVSYEQYF
TRBV4-1,few,TRBD1,TRBJ2-3,TGCGCCAGCAGCCAGGACAGGGTCACAGATACGCAGTATTTT,CASSQDRVTDTQYF
TRBV9,-,-,TRBJ1-2,TGTGCCAGCAGCGTCATGGACAGCGGTTTCTATGGCTACACCTTC,CASSVMDSGFYGYTF
TRBV30,-,-,TRBJ1-5,TGTGCCTGGAGTGTAGGGGGAGGGGGTAATCAGCCCCAGCATTTT,CAWSVGGGGNQPQHF
TRBV12-5,-,TRBD2,TRBJ2-5,TGTGCTAGTGGCCACGGGGGGGCTCGTGAGACCCAGTACTTC,CASGHGGARETQYF
TRBV4-2,-,-,TRBJ2-3,TGTGCCAGCAGCCAAGATTCGGGTTACACAGATACGCAGTATTTT,CASSQDSGYTDTQYF
TRBV7-2,once,TRBD1,TRBJ2-5,TGTGCCAGCAAAAACAGGGGCCAAGAGACCCAGTACTTC,CASKNRGQETQYF
TRBV27,few,-,TRBJ1-1,TGTGCCAGCAGAAAAGGTGGGGTTACTTCTTGGAGCGGAACTGAAGCTTTCTTT,CASRKGGVTSWSGTEAFF
TRBV7-2,-,-,TRBJ1-1,TGTGCCAGCAGCTTAAGTGGAGACACTGAAGCTTTCTTT,CASSLSGDTEAFF
TRBV29-1,few,-,TRBJ1-4,TGCAGCGTTGCCAGGAGGTTTGGCGAAAAACTGTTTTTT,CSVARRFGEKLFF
TRBV20-1,-,-,TRBJ2-1,TGCAGTGCTAGTAAGCAGTTCTTC,CSASKQFF
TRBV19,-,-,TRBJ1-5,TGTGCCAGTAGGAGGGCAGGATGGTTTCAGGCCCAGCATTTT,CASRRAGWFQAQHF
TRBV11-2,-,TRBD2,TRBJ2-1,TGTGCCAGCAGCTTAGGTAGACTAGCGGGTGAGCAGTTCTTC,CASSLGRLAGEQFF